What follows describes a single T cell receptor beta chain. This clonotype was observed a handful of times. What antigen it recognizes has not been identified. The record has no base qualities; no much larger clone is one base away. The receptor library was made with PCR. The sample was run on an Illumina HiSeq 2500. Unique molecular identifiers were incorporated into TCR beta cDNA libraries to reduce PCR and sequencing biases. About 500,000 cDNA molecules were obtained for every 1 to 10 million input T cells, so each molecule roughly corresponded to one T cell. The same protocol used for the earlier healthy control dataset was applied to prepare and sequence the patient libraries. Within a given batch, samples were prepared together, multiplexed and sequenced on the same HiSeq lane. The authors' pipeline ran thus. MIGEC was used to process the raw barcoded reads, and molecular identifier groups with only a single read were discarded before consensus assembly and CDR3 extraction. VDJtools was used for post-analysis of the clonotype tables, with diversity normalized by down-sampling every dataset to the smallest sample size. To correct batch-related cross-sample contamination, repertoire overlap clustering matched CDR3 amino acid sequences but not nucleotide sequences. The public sequencing data were trimmed at Q25 with fastp and processed into clonotypes with MiXCR by TCRdb, which kept only in-frame beta chains. Each entry is one CDR3 protein sequence, shown with its most common DNA and genes. The V and J calls shown here were made by TCRdb, not taken from the authors' results. This sample lists around 190,000 distinct CDR3 sequences; approximately 29% were detected once. The top ten clonotypes cover 3% to 3.5% of the sample.

CDR1 and CDR2 are read off the germline V gene as SNHLY and FYNNEI. The V end gives up 2 bases and the J end 15 bases, leaving 7 bases in the junction not matched to a gene. The CDR3 measures 14 amino acids from cysteine to phenylalanine. The only DNA kept is the CDR3, 42 bases in frame from the first base. This sample is drawn from a study of post-analysis software for immune sequencing data (dated by TCRdb to 2014 to 2015). Some background on the complete study: Relapsing-remitting, secondary progressive and progressive-relapsing multiple sclerosis were recorded as disease courses, and subtype annotation was lacking for some patients. The patient repertoires were compared against around 11 previously published healthy control repertoires obtained from donors aged about 6 to 28 years. A subset of samples was prepared in parallel using single-end sample barcoding, then pooled and co-amplified after Illumina adapter ligation.

The paper as a whole reports these results and caveats: Patients showed significantly higher frequencies than controls for several TRBV segments, among them TRBV5-6, TRBV5-1 and TRBV20-1. Direct clustering with F measure revealed strong co-clustering of samples prepared in the same batch, which led to a batch-effect correction. Multiple sclerosis patients had significantly lower normalized Chao1 diversity than controls, a result that suggests substantial peripheral T-cell clonal expansion. The control group was slightly older than the multiple sclerosis patient group.

TCR beta repertoires were profiled from peripheral blood of about a dozen young patients with multiple sclerosis to demonstrate the VDJtools post-analysis software. The patients with multiple sclerosis were children and adolescents between about 6 and 17 years of age. The sample taken for sequencing was blood. The TCR comes from a girl under 18 with multiple sclerosis. Rearrangement joined TRBV2 to TRBJ2-1, with 13 middle bases fitting TRBD2. The DNA is as follows: TGTGCCAGCAGTGAATTACTAGCGGGGGGGGGTTGGTTCTTC. Its amino acids are CASSELLAGGGWFF.